This T cell receptor (beta chain) was obtained from a study of CD8 T cells in ankylosing spondylitis. TCRdb re-derived calls from the 5' RACE reads in MiXCR, one entry per CDR3 protein. The table lists more than 300,000 distinct CDR3 sequences, 11% of them singletons. General study findings and limits: In ankylosing spondylitis blood, a motif of roughly eight highly homologous TCR beta variants appeared characteristic.

This clonotype was detected many times. Its antigen is unknown. CDR3 length: 13 residues. Deletions cut 4 bases from V and 6 bases from J, with 12 bases between. CDR1 and CDR2 (germline): DFQATT, SNEGSKA (reference sequence). The chain has TRBV20-1 and TRBJ2-2; D could derive from TRBD1 or TRBD2 (5 bases each). Sequenced material: blood, either unsorted or a sorted T cell fraction (not recorded which). This TCR came from a female donor with ankylosing spondylitis or in good health (not recorded which). The CDR3 DNA reads TGCAGTGCTACCCCCCTGGGGGCCGGGGAGCTGTTTTTT. Residues: CSATPLGAGELFF.